Shown below are 20 T cell receptor beta chains from a single sample sequenced in a study of blood T cell repertoires in COVID-19. Clones were read by immunoSEQ multiplex PCR, and TCRdb kept only the in-frame ones, dropping some. The sample holds fewer than 350,000 clones, roughly 90% seen once. Sequences were obtained from PBMCs or T cells enriched from blood (not recorded which). These TCRs come from a woman under 30 with acute COVID-19.

The chain is built from TRBV11-2 and TRBJ2-4, with TRBD1 matching 9 bases. Losses at the gene ends were 5 bases for V and 11 bases for J; bases not matched to a gene: 7. Per the germline V gene, CDR1 is SGHAT and CDR2 is FQNNGV. The CDR3 runs to 13 residues. The CDR3 spells CASSPGTGFFQYF. CDR3 coding DNA: TGTGCCAGCAGCCCCGGGACAGGGTTCTTTCAGTACTTC.

The chain employs TRBV7-9 and TRBJ1-1, with D possibly matching TRBD1 (5 bases). This CDR3 contains 17 residues. Trimming shortened V by 0 bases and J by 1 base, and 15 bases separated the two germline ends. Per the germline V gene, CDR1 is SEHNR and CDR2 is FQNEAQ (reference sequence). The CDR3 region is CASSLARDRKPNTEAFF. CDR3 coding DNA: TGTGCCAGCAGCTTAGCTCGCGACAGAAAGCCGAACACTGAAGCTTTCTTT.

V is TRBV5-6 and J is TRBJ1-5; TRBD1 matches 10 bases. Germline V gene sequence: CDR1 SGHDT, CDR2 YYEEEE. The ends lost 3 bases at V and 0 bases at J; junction bases unmatched: 3. There are 16 residues in the CDR3. This CDR3 reads CASSYRTGGSNQPQHF. CDR3 coding DNA: TGTGCCAGCAGCTATCGGACAGGGGGTAGCAATCAGCCCCAGCATTTT.

This chain connects TRBV23-1 to TRBJ2-3; 8 positions match TRBD2. TRBV23-1 is placed among ORFs of uncertain function. This CDR3 is 20 amino acids long. With 5 bases clipped from V and 2 bases from J, the junction kept 21 bases outside the gene matches. CDR3 sequence (DNA): TGCGCCAGCAGTAATGATGGTGGAGACTTCGGGAGGGACGCCACAGATACGCAGTATTTT. Its translation is CASSNDGGDFGRDATDTQYF.

The gene calls are TRBV5-4 and TRBJ2-1, with 12 bases lining up with TRBD2. The CDR3 has 19 amino acids. The J segment lost 1 base and the V segment lost 1 base, leaving 9 bases of the junction unmatched. CDR1 is SGHNT and CDR2 is YYREEE in the germline V gene (reference sequence). This CDR3 is CASSLIILAGGPSYNEQFF. CDR3 sequence (DNA): TGTGCCAGCAGCTTGATAATTCTAGCGGGAGGGCCGTCCTACAATGAGCAGTTCTTC.

The DNA of the CDR3 is TGTGCCAGCAGCTCCCAAGCGGGGCTAAACACCGGGGAGCTGTTTTTT. Protein product: CASSSQAGLNTGELFF. V and J are TRBV7-8 and TRBJ2-2, with 7 bases matching TRBD2. V lost 4 bases to trimming and J lost 2 bases; unmatched junction nucleotides: 7. Germline V gene data show CDR1 as SGHVS and CDR2 as FQNEAQ. The CDR3 has 16 residues.

J is TRBJ1-3 and V is TRBV28, with D possibly being TRBD1 (5 bases). V lost 1 base and J 4 bases, leaving 14 bases between the germline ends. This CDR3 is built from 16 residues. Germline CDR1 MDHEN, CDR2 SYDVKM. The DNA of the CDR3 is TGTGCCAGCAGTTTATTTAGGGGAAGTTCAGGAAACACCATATATTTT. Translation gives CASSLFRGSSGNTIYF.

The chain has TRBV14 and TRBJ2-5, with 10 bases that match TRBD2. J lost 4 bases, V lost 0 bases, and 11 bases had no gene match. Germline CDR1 and CDR2: SGHDN and FVKESK. The CDR3 is made up of 18 amino acids. CDR3 DNA sequence: TGTGCCAGCAGCCAAGATTGGGTATCTAGCGGGAGTGGAGAGACCCAGTACTTC. Amino acid sequence: CASSQDWVSSGSGETQYF.

This clone occurred once. The chain has TRBV19 and TRBJ2-7, with 7 bases fitting TRBD1. The CDR3 spans 13 residues. V dropped 5 bases and J dropped 3; count of bases not matched to a gene: 4. The germline CDR1 and CDR2 sequences are LNHDA and SQIVND (reference sequence). For the CDR3, the DNA is TGTGCCAGTAGTTACGGACAGGACTACGAGCAGTACTTC. It codes for CASSYGQDYEQYF.

The rearrangement links TRBV7-8 to TRBJ1-5; D is unclear. Germline V gene lookup returns CDR1 SGHVS and CDR2 FQNEAQ. V was cut by 1 base and J by 0 bases, with 13 bases left in between. This CDR3 spans 17 amino acids. The CDR3 protein is CASSLVSGSYSNQPQHF. The CDR3 coding sequence is TGTGCCAGCAGCTTAGTATCAGGATCTTATAGCAATCAGCCCCAGCATTTT.

V usage is TRBV7-9 and J usage is TRBJ2-7, with TRBD2 identical over 8 bases. The germline V gene has CDR1 SEHNR and CDR2 FQNEAQ (reference sequence). V was pared by 0 bases and J by 2 bases, with 3 bases of the junction left unmatched. The CDR3 has 15 amino acids. The CDR3 nucleotides are TGTGCCAGCAGCTTAGCACTAGCGGCGACCTACGAGCAGTACTTC. Translating gives CASSLALAATYEQYF.

This chain uses TRBV30 with TRBJ2-5; 9 bases agree with TRBD1. Germline CDR1 reads GTSNPN; CDR2 reads SVGIG (reference sequence). This CDR3 spans 15 amino acids. Unmatched junction bases numbered 7, after V lost 1 base and J lost 4 bases. Here the CDR3 reads CAWSGYRGRGETQYF. Here the CDR3 DNA reads TGTGCCTGGAGTGGGTACAGGGGGCGCGGAGAGACCCAGTACTTC.

This chain's CDR3 is CASSQDRVQGGYGYTF. As DNA, the CDR3 is TGCGCCAGCAGCCAAGATCGTGTGCAGGGTGGTTATGGCTACACCTTC. The chain recombines TRBV4-3 with TRBJ1-2; D perhaps matches TRBD1 (5 bases). V was trimmed by 0 bases and J by 5 bases, leaving 16 bases between them. This CDR3 region has 16 residues. Per the germline V gene, CDR1 is LGHNA and CDR2 is YSLEER.

The chain is built from TRBV19 and TRBJ1-2; D remains unclear. Germline CDR1 LNHDA, CDR2 SQIVND (reference sequence). The CDR3 spans 14 residues. The V and J ends lost 1 base and 1 base respectively, with 7 bases between them. This chain's CDR3 is CASSIAASNYGYTF. The CDR3 nucleotides are TGTGCCAGTAGTATAGCCGCTAGTAACTATGGCTACACCTTC. The full variable domain, with the rest looked up from reference TRBV19 and TRBJ1-2, is DGGITQSPKYLFRKEGQNVTLSCEQNLNHDAMYWYRQDPGQGLRLIYYSQIVNDFQKGDIAEGYSVSREKKESFPLTVTSAQKNPTAFYLCASSIAASNYGYTFGSGTRLTVV.

V usage is TRBV7-9 and J usage is TRBJ1-4, with 8 positions matching TRBD1. This CDR3 is 15 amino acids long. The germline V gene has CDR1 SEHNR and CDR2 FQNEAQ (reference sequence). Trimming at V came to 4 bases and at J to 7 bases, leaving 8 bases not matched to a gene. The CDR3 bases are TGTGCCAGCAGCTCCCGGACAGGGTCGGGTGAAAAACTGTTTTTT. Its protein is CASSSRTGSGEKLFF.

About this clone: One junction end disagrees with the germline gene, perhaps due to a read error. This chain joins TRBV27 and TRBJ2-3; 9 nucleotides agree with TRBD2. Germline values: CDR1 MNHEY, CDR2 SMNVEV (reference sequence). The CDR3 extends over 16 amino acids. The CDR3: CASSSPRGTSRDTQYF. The CDR3 region has the DNA TGTGCCAGCAGTTCCCCCCGCGGGACTAGCAGAGATACGCAGTATTTT.

J is TRBJ1-4 and V is TRBV4-1, with TRBD1 as a possible D gene (5 bases). V was pared by 1 base and J by 7 bases, with 13 bases between. Germline values: CDR1 MGHRA, CDR2 YSYEKL. The CDR3 spans 15 residues. The CDR3 nucleotides read TGCGCCAGCAGCCAAGGGGCACAGGCGTTTGAAAAACTGTTTTTT. Its translation is CASSQGAQAFEKLFF.

V is TRBV30 and J is TRBJ2-5, with 12 bases lining up with TRBD2. The V gene's germline CDR1 is GTSNPN and CDR2 SVGIG (reference sequence). The V segment lost 3 bases and the J segment 4 bases; nucleotides outside the gene matches: 12. The CDR3 length is 17 residues. CDR3 loop: CAWSLLTSGRGRETQYF. CDR3 sequence (DNA): TGTGCCTGGAGCTTACTGACTAGCGGGAGAGGGCGAGAGACCCAGTACTTC. Supplemented by reference TRBV30 and TRBJ2-5, the full variable domain reads SQTIHQWPATLVQPVGSPLSLECTVEGTSNPNLYWYRQAAGRGLQLLFYSVGIGQISSEVPQNLSASRPQDRQFILSSKKLLLSDSGFYLCAWSLLTSGRGRETQYFGPGTRLLVL.

V and J are TRBV28 and TRBJ2-1, with TRBD2 as a possible D gene (6 bases). The length of the CDR3 is 15 residues. Germline V gives CDR1 MDHEN, CDR2 SYDVKM. V gave up 2 bases and J gave up 2 bases, with 10 bases separating them. The CDR3 is CASSLEGGPYNEQFF. The CDR3 DNA reads as TGTGCCAGCAGTTTAGAGGGAGGACCCTACAATGAGCAGTTCTTC.

V and J are TRBV25-1 and TRBJ2-1; TRBD2 aligns across 8 bases. The germline V gene encodes CDR1 MGHDK and CDR2 SYGVNS. V was pared by 8 bases and J by 10 bases, with 10 bases of the junction left unmatched. This CDR3 contains 13 residues. CDR3 DNA sequence: TGTGCCAGCTTCCGGAGCGGGAGCACGGAGCAGTTCTTC. Translated, it gives CASFRSGSTEQFF.